Below, one T cell receptor beta chain is given with its context. This CDR3 comprises 13 residues. V was clipped by 4 bases and J by 6 bases; unmatched bases: 3. Germline-derived CDR1 and CDR2 are SGHNT and YYREEE (reference sequence). Sequencing used immunoSEQ multiplex PCR; TCRdb keeps in-frame clones, though not all of them. Here the sample spans about 44,000 clones, approximately 90% being singletons. This sample was included in a study of T cell changes during pregnancy in multiple sclerosis. The receptor comes from a female donor with multiple sclerosis, enrolled in a pregnancy study. The source was CD4+ T cells from peripheral blood mononuclear cells, collected before pregnancy. The chain joins TRBV5-4 to TRBJ1-2; 10 nucleotides line up with TRBD1. CDR3 nucleotide sequence: TGTGCCAGCAGCCATGGGACAGGGGATGGCTACACCTTC. Protein sequence: CASSHGTGDGYTF.